The present T cell receptor (beta chain) was sequenced within a study of T-cell reconstitution after alpha-beta-depleted transplantation in children (TCRdb year 2016). Notes on the research overall: Using TCR repertoire profiling, the study quantitatively followed how T-cell immune reconstitution unfolded in children after TCRalphabeta/CD19-depleted allogeneic hematopoietic cell transplantation. General study outcomes and caveats: Apparently early alphabetaT-cell count recovery about two months after transplant reportedly relied on only several hundred rapidly expanded clones derived from non-depleted graft cells. Hyperexpanded clone frequencies declined over subsequent months; after one year, T-cell counts and TCRbeta diversity were mostly attributed to newly produced T cells. In some patients, the high TCRbeta diversity seen at day 60 was put down to recipient T cells and intrathymic progenitors that had survived conditioning.

In its sample, this clonotype was seen many times. Its antigen remains unidentified. No much larger clone exists at a distance of one base, and base qualities are not known. V is clipped by 3 bases and J by 5 bases, and the sequence between their germline boundaries is 14 bases long. The germline V gene (reference sequence) yields LNHNV for CDR1 and YYDKDF for CDR2. From its cysteine to its phenylalanine, the CDR3 spans 14 amino acids. Kept here is only the CDR3 DNA, which spans 42 bases and is read in frame from base 1. This specimen's treatment or condition label, interpreted: allogeneic hematopoietic cell transplantation with graft depleted of TCRalphabeta T cells and CD19 B cells. The transplant recipients were children given TCRalphabeta/CD19-depleted allogeneic hematopoietic cell grafts. The protocol used for the library was PCR. Instrument used: Illumina HiSeq 2500. Molecular barcoding was employed in the preparation of TCR libraries, with unique molecular identifiers being used to normalize TCRbeta repertoire quantification. TCRdb reworked the public reads: Q25 trimming with fastp, MiXCR clone assembly, productive beta chains retained. Rows merge per CDR3 protein into single entries with the most common DNA and genes. The table for this sample lists around 490,000 distinct CDR3 sequences; approximately 10% of them were counted only once. 14% of the sample is held by the ten biggest clonotypes.

The sequencing used PBMCs, mostly from graft donor cells, collected 180 days after TCRalphabeta/CD19-depleted stem cell transplant. The receptor comes from a female patient aged 2 to 10 who had a stem cell transplant for aplastic anemia, so the T cells may come from the graft donor. The chain is encoded by TRBV15 joined to TRBJ2-7, with TRBD1 perhaps the D gene, on 6 matching bases. CDR3 protein: CATSRKGQSNEQYF. The DNA sequence is as follows: TGTGCCACCAGCAGGAAAGGACAGTCGAACGAGCAGTACTTC.